This T cell receptor beta chain was obtained from a study of blood T cell repertoires in COVID-19. Across the whole study: Donors in the United States, Italy and Spain gave samples during acute or convalescent COVID-19.

CDR1 and CDR2 from the germline V gene are LGHDT and YNNKEL (reference sequence). This CDR3 is 15 amino acids long. The V end lost 3 bases, the J end lost 2 bases, and 13 bases lay between the germline ends. Assay used: immunoSEQ multiplex PCR; TCRdb lists only in-frame clones, some missing. The sample has roughly 69,000 clones, around 84% seen once. Sequenced sample: peripheral blood. The TCR comes from a human donor in a cohort sampled during active COVID-19. The chain couples TRBV3-1 (or the pseudogene TRBV3-2) to TRBJ2-5; D is unclear. CDR3 nucleotides: TGTGCCAGCAGCCAGTCTTCTAGTTGGCAAGAGACCCAGTACTTC. Amino acids: CASSQSSSWQETQYF.